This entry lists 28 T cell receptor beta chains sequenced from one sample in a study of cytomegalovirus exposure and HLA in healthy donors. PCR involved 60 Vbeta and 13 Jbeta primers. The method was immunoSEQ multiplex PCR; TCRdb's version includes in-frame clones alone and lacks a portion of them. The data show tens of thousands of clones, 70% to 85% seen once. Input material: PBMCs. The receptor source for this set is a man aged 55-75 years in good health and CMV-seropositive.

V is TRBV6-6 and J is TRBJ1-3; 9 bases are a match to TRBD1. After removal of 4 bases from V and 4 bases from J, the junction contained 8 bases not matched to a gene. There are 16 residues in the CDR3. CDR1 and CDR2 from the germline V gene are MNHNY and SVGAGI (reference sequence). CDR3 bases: TGTGCCAGCAGTTGCTCACAGGGGGCAATGGGAAACACCATATATTTT. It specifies CASSCSQGAMGNTIYF.

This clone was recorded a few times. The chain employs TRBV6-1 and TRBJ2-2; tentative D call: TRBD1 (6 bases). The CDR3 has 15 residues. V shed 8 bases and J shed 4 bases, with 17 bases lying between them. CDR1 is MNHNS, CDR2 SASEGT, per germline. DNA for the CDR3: TGTGCCAGCTCCCGTGCGCCAGGGGCCACCGGGGAGCTGTTTTTT. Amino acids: CASSRAPGATGELFF.

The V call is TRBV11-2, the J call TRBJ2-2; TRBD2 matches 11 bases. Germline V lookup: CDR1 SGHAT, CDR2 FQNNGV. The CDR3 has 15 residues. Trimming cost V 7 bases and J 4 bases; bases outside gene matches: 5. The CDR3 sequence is CASTPSGGRTGELFF. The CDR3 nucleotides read TGTGCCAGCACTCCTAGCGGGGGGCGCACCGGGGAGCTGTTTTTT.

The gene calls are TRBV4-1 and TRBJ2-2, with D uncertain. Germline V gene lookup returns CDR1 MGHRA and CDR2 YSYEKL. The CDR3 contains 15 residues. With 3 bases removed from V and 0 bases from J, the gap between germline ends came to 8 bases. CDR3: CASSHLVPNTGELFF. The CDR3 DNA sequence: TGCGCCAGCAGCCATTTAGTCCCGAACACCGGGGAGCTGTTTTTT.

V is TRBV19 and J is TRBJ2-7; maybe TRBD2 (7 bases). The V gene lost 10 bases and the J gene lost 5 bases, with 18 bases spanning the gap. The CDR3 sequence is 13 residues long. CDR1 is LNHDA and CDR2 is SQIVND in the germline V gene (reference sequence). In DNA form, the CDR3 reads TGTGCCACCAGTACTGGGGGGGCCAACGAGCAGTACTTC. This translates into CATSTGGANEQYF.

CDR3 region: CANGQGGYEQYF. The CDR3 DNA sequence: TGTGCCAACGGACAGGGGGGCTACGAGCAGTACTTC. The chain couples TRBV2 to TRBJ2-7, with 10 bases lining up with TRBD1. V was clipped by 10 bases and J by 3 bases; unmatched bases: 3. The V gene's germline CDR1 is SNHLY and CDR2 FYNNEI. CDR3 size: 12 residues. Full variable domain (rest looked up from reference TRBV2 and TRBJ2-7): EPEVTQTPSHQVTQMGQEVILRCVPISNHLYFYWYRQILGQKVEFLVSFYNNEISEKSEIFDDQFSVERPDGSNFTLKIRSTKLEDSAMYFCANGQGGYEQYFGPGTRLTVT.

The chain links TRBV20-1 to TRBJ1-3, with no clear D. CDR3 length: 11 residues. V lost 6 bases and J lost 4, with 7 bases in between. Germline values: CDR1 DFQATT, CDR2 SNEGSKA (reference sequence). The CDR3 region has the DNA TGCAGTGCCACCACAGGAAACACCATATATTTT. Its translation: CSATTGNTIYF.

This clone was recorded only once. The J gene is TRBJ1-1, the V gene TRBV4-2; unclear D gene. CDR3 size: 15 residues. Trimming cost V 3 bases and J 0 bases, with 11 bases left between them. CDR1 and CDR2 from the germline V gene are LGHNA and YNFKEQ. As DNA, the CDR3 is TGTGCCAGCAGCCACACGCCACAGCTGAACACTGAAGCTTTCTTT. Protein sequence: CASSHTPQLNTEAFF.

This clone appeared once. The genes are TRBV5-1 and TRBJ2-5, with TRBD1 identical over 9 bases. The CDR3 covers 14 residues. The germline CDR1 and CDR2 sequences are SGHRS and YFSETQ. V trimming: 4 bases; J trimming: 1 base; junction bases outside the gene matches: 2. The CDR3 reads CASSQDRGQETQYF. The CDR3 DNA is TGCGCCAGCAGCCAGGACAGGGGCCAAGAGACCCAGTACTTC.

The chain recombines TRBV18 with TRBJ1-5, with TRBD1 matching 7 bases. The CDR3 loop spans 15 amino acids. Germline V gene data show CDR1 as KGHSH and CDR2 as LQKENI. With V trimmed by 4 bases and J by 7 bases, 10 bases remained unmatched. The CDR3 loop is CASSRTQGVGQPQHF. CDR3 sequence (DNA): TGTGCCAGCTCACGTACTCAGGGGGTTGGCCAGCCCCAGCATTTT.

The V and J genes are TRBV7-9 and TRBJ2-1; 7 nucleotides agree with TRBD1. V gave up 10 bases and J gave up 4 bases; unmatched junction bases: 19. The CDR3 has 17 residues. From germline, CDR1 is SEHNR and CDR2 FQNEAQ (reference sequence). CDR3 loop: CATQFGGQVTGYNEQFF. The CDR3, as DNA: TGTGCCACTCAGTTCGGCGGACAGGTTACGGGATACAATGAGCAGTTCTTC.

CDR3 sequence: CASSRLTGTRVGEQYF. CDR3 coding DNA: TGTGCCAGCAGTCGCCTAACCGGGACTAGAGTAGGCGAGCAGTACTTC. The chain joins TRBV27 to TRBJ2-7; 8 nucleotides match TRBD2. Trimming cost V 5 bases and J 6 bases; bases outside gene matches: 15. CDR3 length equals 16 residues. Germline CDR1 and CDR2: MNHEY and SMNVEV (reference sequence).

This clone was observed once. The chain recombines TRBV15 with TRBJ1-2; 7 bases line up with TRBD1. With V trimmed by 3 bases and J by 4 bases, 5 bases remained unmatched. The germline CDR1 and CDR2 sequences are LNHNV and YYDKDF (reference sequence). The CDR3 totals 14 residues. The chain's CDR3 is CATSRKQGTYGYTF. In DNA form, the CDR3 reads TGTGCCACCAGCAGGAAACAGGGGACCTATGGCTACACCTTC. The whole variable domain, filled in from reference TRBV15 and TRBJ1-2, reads DAMVIQNPRYQVTQFGKPVTLSCSQTLNHNVMYWYQQKSSQAPKLLFHYYDKDFNNEADTPDNFQSRRPNTSFCFLDIRSPGLGDTAMYLCATSRKQGTYGYTFGSGTRLTVV.

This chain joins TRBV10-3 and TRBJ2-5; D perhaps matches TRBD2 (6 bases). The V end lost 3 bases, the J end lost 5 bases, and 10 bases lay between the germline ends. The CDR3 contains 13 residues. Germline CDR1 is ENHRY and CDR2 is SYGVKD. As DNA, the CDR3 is TGTGCCATCAGTGAATTTGGGGGGGAGACCCAGTACTTC. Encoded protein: CAISEFGGETQYF.

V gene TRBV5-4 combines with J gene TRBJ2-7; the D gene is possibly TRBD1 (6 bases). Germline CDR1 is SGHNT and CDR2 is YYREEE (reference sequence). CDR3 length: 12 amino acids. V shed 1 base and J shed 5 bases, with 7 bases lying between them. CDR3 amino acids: CASSLTGNEQYF. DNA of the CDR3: TGTGCCAGCAGCTTGACAGGGAACGAGCAGTACTTC.

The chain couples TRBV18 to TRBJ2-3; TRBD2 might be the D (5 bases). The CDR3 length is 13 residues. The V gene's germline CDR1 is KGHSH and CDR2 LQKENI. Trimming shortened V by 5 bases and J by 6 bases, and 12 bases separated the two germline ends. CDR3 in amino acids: CASSTDRGDTQYF. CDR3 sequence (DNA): TGTGCCAGCTCAACGGACCGAGGGGATACGCAGTATTTT.

CDR3 bases: TGTGCCAGCAGCTTAGTGGTCTCAACAGCACACTATGGCTACACCTTC. It is translated as CASSLVVSTAHYGYTF. V gene TRBV7-8 combines with J gene TRBJ1-2; D remains ambiguous. The CDR3 spans 16 residues. The germline V and J ends were trimmed by 1 base and 3 bases, with 15 bases remaining between them. Germline V gives CDR1 SGHVS, CDR2 FQNEAQ.

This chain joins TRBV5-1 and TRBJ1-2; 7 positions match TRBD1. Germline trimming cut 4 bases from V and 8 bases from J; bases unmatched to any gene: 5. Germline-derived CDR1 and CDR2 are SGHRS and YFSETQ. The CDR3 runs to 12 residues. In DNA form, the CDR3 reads TGCGCCAGCAGCCTTCAGGGGGAAGGCTACACCTTC. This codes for CASSLQGEGYTF.

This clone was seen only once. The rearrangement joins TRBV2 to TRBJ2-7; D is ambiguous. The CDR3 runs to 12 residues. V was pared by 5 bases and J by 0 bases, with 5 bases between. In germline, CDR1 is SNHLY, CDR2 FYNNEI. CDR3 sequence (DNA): TGTGCCAGCAGTTGGGCCTCCTACGAGCAGTACTTC. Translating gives CASSWASYEQYF.

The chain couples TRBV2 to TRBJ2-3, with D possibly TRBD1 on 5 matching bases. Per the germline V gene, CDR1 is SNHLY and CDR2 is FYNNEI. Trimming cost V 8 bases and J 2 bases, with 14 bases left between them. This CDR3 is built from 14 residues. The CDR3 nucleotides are TGTGCCAGCGGGGCGGACCGCCACACAGATACGCAGTATTTT. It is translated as CASGADRHTDTQYF.

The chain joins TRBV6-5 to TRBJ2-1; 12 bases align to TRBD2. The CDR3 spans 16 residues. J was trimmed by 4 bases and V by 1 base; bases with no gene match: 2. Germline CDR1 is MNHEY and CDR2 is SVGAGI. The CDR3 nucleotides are TGTGCCAGCAGTTACTGGACTAGCGGGGTATACAATGAGCAGTTCTTC. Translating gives CASSYWTSGVYNEQFF.

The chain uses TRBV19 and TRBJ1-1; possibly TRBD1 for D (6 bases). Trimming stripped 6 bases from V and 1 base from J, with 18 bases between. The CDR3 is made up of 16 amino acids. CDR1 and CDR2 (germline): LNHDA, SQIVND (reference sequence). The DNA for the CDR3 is TGTGCCAGTAGCAACTTGAAGGGGGAAAAGAACACTGAAGCTTTCTTT. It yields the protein CASSNLKGEKNTEAFF.

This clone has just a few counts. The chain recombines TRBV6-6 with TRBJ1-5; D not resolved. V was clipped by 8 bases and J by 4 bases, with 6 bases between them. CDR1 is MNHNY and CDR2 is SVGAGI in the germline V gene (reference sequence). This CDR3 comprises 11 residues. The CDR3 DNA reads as TGTGCCAGCGGGGAGAATCAGCCCCAGCATTTT. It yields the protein CASGENQPQHF.

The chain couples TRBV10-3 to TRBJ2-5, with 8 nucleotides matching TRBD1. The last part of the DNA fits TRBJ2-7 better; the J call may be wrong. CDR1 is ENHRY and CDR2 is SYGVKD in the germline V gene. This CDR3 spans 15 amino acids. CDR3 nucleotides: TGTGCCATCAGTGAGTCCGGGACAGGAACCTACGAGCAGTACTTC. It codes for CAISESGTGTYEQYF.

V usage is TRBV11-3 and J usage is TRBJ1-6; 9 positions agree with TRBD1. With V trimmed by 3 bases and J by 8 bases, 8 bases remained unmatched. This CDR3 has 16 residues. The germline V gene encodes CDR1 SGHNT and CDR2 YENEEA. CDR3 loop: CASSFGTGRTDSPLHF. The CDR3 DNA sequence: TGTGCCAGCAGCTTCGGGACAGGGAGGACGGATTCACCCCTCCACTTT.

The CDR3 DNA reads as TGTGCCAGCAGCTCTACAGATACGCAGTATTTT. Translating gives CASSSTDTQYF. The chain is built from TRBV5-6 and TRBJ2-3; no reliable D call. The V gene's germline CDR1 is SGHDT and CDR2 YYEEEE. Trimming cost V 3 bases and J 3 bases, with 2 bases left between them. This CDR3 spans 11 amino acids.

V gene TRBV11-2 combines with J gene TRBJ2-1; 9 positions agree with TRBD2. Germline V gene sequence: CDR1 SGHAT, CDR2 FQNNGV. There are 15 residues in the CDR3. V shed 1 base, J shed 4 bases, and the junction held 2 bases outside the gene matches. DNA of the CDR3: TGTGCCAGCAGCTTAGCGCTAGCGGGGTACAATGAGCAGTTCTTC. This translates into CASSLALAGYNEQFF.

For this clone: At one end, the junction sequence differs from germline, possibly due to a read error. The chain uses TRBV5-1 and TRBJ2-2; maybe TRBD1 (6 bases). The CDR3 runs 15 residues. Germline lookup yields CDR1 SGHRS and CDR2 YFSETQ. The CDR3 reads CASIEDRGNTRELFF. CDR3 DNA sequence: TGCGCCAGCATTGAGGATAGGGGGAACACCAGGGAGCTGTTTTTT.